This T cell receptor beta chain originates from a study of Graves' ophthalmopathy and Graves' hyperthyroidism (dated by TCRdb to the late 2010s). A note on the overall study: Hyperthyroidism was considered stable if no progression to ophthalmopathy occurred within 18 months of follow-up. In total, under 150 blood samples were TCR-sequenced: around 42 ophthalmopathy, under 80 hyperthyroidism and about 17 hyperthyroidism-to-ophthalmopathy patients. After sampling, hyperthyroidism patients received methimazole starting at 30 mg daily, and ophthalmopathy patients received high-dose intravenous methylprednisolone. The independent validation cohort included approximately 19 hyperthyroidism patients plus 17 patients who later progressed from hyperthyroidism to ophthalmopathy. A discovery set of 95 to 100 patients (approximately 45 ophthalmopathy, 60 or so stable hyperthyroidism) was enrolled to explore V-J signatures distinguishing ophthalmopathy from hyperthyroidism. The study used signatures of the TCR beta repertoire to tell Graves' ophthalmopathy apart from Graves' hyperthyroidism and to predict which patients would progress to ophthalmopathy. In roughly six hyperthyroidism patients, the T-cell repertoire of thyroid tissue was compared with the T-cell repertoire of blood. Study-wide findings and limitations: Most expanded thyroid clonotypes with a frequency above 0.001 also appeared in blood, which suggests that blood repertoires may reflect the immune response in the thyroid. In validation, the model predicted ophthalmopathy progression with about 70% sensitivity and roughly 72% specificity; 12 predicted patients were CT-confirmed with GO in a median of approximately 6.5 months. Sample size was not predetermined statistically, and investigators were not blinded to group allocation. In cross-validation, the 13-signature model distinguished ophthalmopathy from stable hyperthyroidism with nearly 90% sensitivity and about 81% specificity, while in the test set the corresponding values were 80% and 75%.

For repertoire sequencing, TCR beta CDR3 regions were amplified from RNA transcripts. A first-round RT-PCR used HTBI primers with the Qiagen OneStep RT-PCR kit, followed by a second-round multiplex PCR, size selection and purification. The libraries underwent paired-end sequencing with 100 bp reads on an Illumina HiSeq2000. As for the authors' bioinformatics: SOAPnuke was used to process the reads, throwing out any read that had adapters, had uncalled bases, had a mean Phred below 15, or lacked an exact constant-primer or identifier match. COPE v1.2.5 was used to merge high-quality paired reads. Unique nucleotide sequences were defined as clonotypes and aligned to IMGT TRB V, D and J references using MiTCR v1.1. Analysis was restricted to V-J combinations with a frequency above 0.0001, which covered roughly 99% of repertoires. For each V-J combination, a TCR clonal expansion and chaos score was defined as the ratio of F50 clonal expansion to chaos observed in the TCRdist matrix. Welch's t-statistics and random forest were used to narrow the features down to over ten V-J combinations, which were then fed into a naive Bayes classifier. The similarity between thyroid and blood repertoires was quantified using the Morisita-Horn index. TCRdb reran the public reads through fastp at Q25 and MiXCR, keeping productive beta chains. Identical CDR3 protein sequences are pooled into one entry, listed with their most common genes and DNA. Clone size and V and J calls follow TCRdb, not the original study. In this sample the table shows around 1,000,000 distinct CDR3 sequences, about 36% of which occur a single time. The top ten clonotypes cover 11% of the sample.

This clonotype was found many times. No antigen is known for it. Base-call qualities are not available, and no considerably larger clone is one nucleotide away. As encoded in the germline V gene, CDR1 is MGHRA while CDR2 is YSYEKL. Including the terminal cysteine and phenylalanine, the CDR3 comprises 15 residues. Only the CDR3 region is kept as DNA, spanning 45 bases read in frame from base 1. V is cut by 0 bases and J by 4 bases, and the space between the germline ends is 12 bases. Patients with hyperthyroidism were aged 18 to 65 years, had been newly diagnosed, and had a disease duration of less than 2 months. Patients with other autoimmune diseases, uncontrolled infections, pregnancy or lactation were excluded from the study. Diagnosis was based on clinical symptoms, serum thyroxine, TRAb, thyroid ultrasound and orbital computed tomography. Total RNA was extracted with Trizol reagent and quality-checked on an Agilent 2100 Bioanalyzer.

The sample was peripheral blood or thyroid tissue (not recorded which). The chain is made from TRBV4-1 and TRBJ2-5; TRBD2 might be the D gene, on 5 matching bases. This receptor was identified in an adult man with Graves' hyperthyroidism. The DNA reads as follows: TGCGCCAGCAGCCAAGACGCGGACTTGGGAGAGACCCAGTACTTC. The translation is CASSQDADLGETQYF.